Each of the 16 T cell receptor beta chains below was sequenced from the same sample in a study of CD4+ T cells in melanoma. Profiled with immunoSEQ multiplex PCR; TCRdb holds only in-frame clones, not every one. The repertoire includes under 20,000 clones, about four fifths of them detected once, and roughly 5% sits in the top ten. Sequenced: cells from a culture (not recorded whether cultured in vitro). These receptors were obtained from a human donor with melanoma.

The chain has TRBV6-1 and TRBJ2-3; D may be TRBD1 or TRBD2 (5 bases each). Germline values: CDR1 MNHNS, CDR2 SASEGT. The CDR3 totals 14 residues. Trimming removed 7 bases from V and 1 base from J, with 12 bases in between. The chain's CDR3 is CASTRDGRTDTQYF. The CDR3 DNA reads TGTGCCAGCACCAGGGACGGGCGCACAGATACGCAGTATTTT.

The chain is built from TRBV2 and TRBJ1-6; D not resolved. CDR1 is SNHLY and CDR2 is FYNNEI in the germline V gene. The CDR3 runs to 15 residues. Deletions cut 2 bases from V and 8 bases from J, with 13 bases between. The CDR3 reads CASSEPFLGHSPLHF. The CDR3 nucleotides are TGTGCCAGCAGTGAACCATTCCTAGGGCATTCACCCCTCCACTTT.

In nucleotides, the CDR3 is TGCGCCAGCAGCCGGGGGGGTCAAGGTCGCTACGAGCAGTACTTC. Its protein is CASSRGGQGRYEQYF. This sequence joins TRBV5-1 and TRBJ2-7; 8 bases map to TRBD2. J gave up 3 bases and V 4 bases, and 9 bases lay outside the gene matches. CDR1 SGHRS and CDR2 YFSETQ come from the germline V gene. The CDR3 covers 15 residues. The variable domain in full, with the rest retrieved from reference TRBV5-1 and TRBJ2-7, is KAGVTQTPRYLIKTRGQQVTLSCSPISGHRSVSWYQQTPGQGLQFLFEYFSETQRNKGNFPGRFSGRQFSNSRSEMNVSTLELGDSALYLCASSRGGQGRYEQYFGPGTRLTVT.

This chain joins TRBV30 and TRBJ1-2, with 8 bases identical to TRBD1. This CDR3 is built from 14 residues. The J segment lost 4 bases and the V segment lost 3 bases, leaving 7 bases of the junction unmatched. Looked up from germline, CDR1 is GTSNPN and CDR2 is SVGIG (reference sequence). CDR3 coding DNA: TGTGCCTGGAGCGCGGACAGGGCCGGCTATGGCTACACCTTC. This gives the protein CAWSADRAGYGYTF.

This chain connects TRBV5-1 to TRBJ2-3; no clear D. V was trimmed by 4 bases and J by 2 bases, leaving 17 bases between them. Germline lookup yields CDR1 SGHRS and CDR2 YFSETQ. The CDR3 runs to 16 residues. CDR3 sequence (DNA): TGCGCCAGCAGCCCCCCACGGCTTTATTCCACAGATACGCAGTATTTT. This translates into CASSPPRLYSTDTQYF.

V gene TRBV14 combines with J gene TRBJ1-2; D gene ambiguous. V lost 1 base and J lost 7, with 13 bases in between. CDR3 size: 14 residues. Germline assignment: CDR1 SGHDN and CDR2 FVKESK. CDR3 region: CASSQGPGWSGYTF. As DNA, the CDR3 is TGTGCCAGCAGCCAAGGCCCGGGGTGGAGTGGCTACACCTTC.

The rearrangement links TRBV6-1 to TRBJ2-3; no reliable D call. The CDR3 spans 13 residues. The germline V gene has CDR1 MNHNS and CDR2 SASEGT. Trimming cost V 6 bases and J 2 bases, with 9 bases left between them. CDR3 residues: CASSRVSTDTQYF. Written as DNA, the CDR3 is TGTGCCAGCAGCAGAGTTTCCACAGATACGCAGTATTTT.

This chain links TRBV30 with TRBJ2-5, with no clear D. This CDR3 spans 12 amino acids. The germline V gene has CDR1 GTSNPN and CDR2 SVGIG (reference sequence). V lost 0 bases to trimming and J lost 5 bases, with 7 bases between them. The CDR3 spells CAWSVQVETQYF. Here the CDR3 DNA reads TGTGCCTGGAGTGTCCAGGTGGAGACCCAGTACTTC.

The chain links TRBV4-1 to TRBJ2-7, with TRBD1 matching over 10 bases. The junction had 8 bases not matched to a gene; V was cut back by 6 bases and J by 6 bases. CDR1 is MGHRA and CDR2 is YSYEKL in the germline V gene. The CDR3 runs to 14 residues. The CDR3 region is CASSFRDRGFEQYF. As DNA, the CDR3 is TGCGCCAGCAGTTTCCGGGACAGGGGTTTCGAGCAGTACTTC.

This clone was seen a single time. The chain joins TRBV19 to TRBJ1-4; no clear D. V was trimmed by 4 bases and J by 8 bases, leaving 14 bases between them. CDR3 size: 14 residues. From germline, CDR1 is LNHDA and CDR2 SQIVND (reference sequence). The CDR3: CASSRPQQFEKLFF. Here the CDR3 DNA reads TGTGCCAGTAGTAGGCCCCAGCAATTCGAAAAACTGTTTTTT.

The CDR3 nucleotides read TGTGCCAGCTCACCGGGACAGGGCACGAACACCGGGGAGCTGTTTTTT. Its translation: CASSPGQGTNTGELFF. The V gene is TRBV18, the J gene TRBJ2-2, with 9 bases identical to TRBD1. J gave up 0 bases and V 3 bases, and 2 bases lay outside the gene matches. Looked up from germline, CDR1 is KGHSH and CDR2 is LQKENI. The length of the CDR3 is 16 residues.

V gene TRBV7-2 combines with J gene TRBJ2-7; 7 bases are shared with TRBD2. The CDR3 runs to 13 residues. After removal of 8 bases from V and 4 bases from J, the junction contained 8 bases not matched to a gene. Per germline, CDR1 SGHTA and CDR2 FQGNSA. CDR3 nucleotides: TGTGCCAGCGAGAGCGGGAACGGTTACGAGCAGTACTTC. Translation: CASESGNGYEQYF.

J is TRBJ1-3 and V is TRBV14; D unclear. Germline V gene lookup returns CDR1 SGHDN and CDR2 FVKESK. V lost 1 base to trimming and J lost 2 bases, with 6 bases between them. This CDR3 is 14 amino acids long. Written as DNA, the CDR3 is TGTGCCAGCAGCCAAGCTGGGGCTGGAAACACCATATATTTT. This gives the protein CASSQAGAGNTIYF.

The J gene is TRBJ1-4, the V gene TRBV7-2, with a weak D call TRBD1 (5 bases). The V end lost 8 bases, the J end lost 7 bases, and 14 bases lay between the germline ends. Germline CDR1 reads SGHTA; CDR2 reads FQGNSA. The CDR3 length is 13 residues. The CDR3 DNA is TGTGCCAGCTCTGGGGCACGTCTTGAAAAACTGTTTTTT. It encodes CASSGARLEKLFF.

V gene TRBV5-8 combines with J gene TRBJ2-3; possibly TRBD1 for D (6 bases). CDR1 SGHTS and CDR2 YDEGEE come from the germline V gene. The length of the CDR3 is 16 residues. V lost 4 bases and J lost 0, with 15 bases in between. In DNA form, the CDR3 reads TGTGCCAGCAGCCTAGGACAGCGTACTAGCACAGATACGCAGTATTTT. This encodes CASSLGQRTSTDTQYF. Full variable domain (rest looked up from reference TRBV5-8 and TRBJ2-3): EAGVTQSPTHLIKTRGQQATLRCSPISGHTSVYWYQQALGLGLQFLLWYDEGEERNRGNFPPRFSGRQFPNYSSELNVNALELEDSALYLCASSLGQRTSTDTQYFGPGTRLTVL.

V is TRBV5-1 and J is TRBJ2-5; D is unresolved. Germline V gene sequence: CDR1 SGHRS, CDR2 YFSETQ. CDR3 length: 12 amino acids. The germline V and J ends were trimmed by 4 bases and 0 bases, with 4 bases remaining between them. CDR3 nucleotides: TGCGCCAGCAGCCTGTACCAAGAGACCCAGTACTTC. This encodes CASSLYQETQYF.